This TCR beta chain was recorded in a study of blood T cell repertoires in COVID-19. Profiled with immunoSEQ multiplex PCR; TCRdb holds only in-frame clones, not every one. The top ten clones hold 2.5% to 3.5% of a sample with about 160,000 clones, over 80% of them seen once. CDR1 is MNHEY and CDR2 is SVGEGT in the germline V gene. The CDR3 is made up of 14 amino acids. The V end lost 2 bases, the J end lost 3 bases, and 8 bases lay between the germline ends. V gene TRBV6-2 or TRBV6-3 combines with J gene TRBJ1-5; D remains ambiguous. The sequence was collected from a woman aged 55-70 years with acute or convalescent COVID-19. Sequenced material: peripheral blood. The chain's CDR3 is CASSYRKPNQPQHF. As DNA, the CDR3 is TGTGCCAGCAGTTACAGAAAGCCCAATCAGCCCCAGCATTTT.